The 28 T cell receptor beta chains reported below all come from one sample, sequenced in a study of blood T cell repertoires in COVID-19. Measured with immunoSEQ multiplex PCR; TCRdb has only the in-frame clones, and not every one. This sample has 170,000 or so clones, with just over 85% found just once. Sequencing was carried out using peripheral blood. The receptors stem from a man in his forties or fifties with active or convalescent COVID-19.

The V and J genes are TRBV9 and TRBJ1-2; 7 positions agree with TRBD1. Trimming took 2 bases from V and 9 from J; bases not matched to a gene: 7. This CDR3 spans 13 amino acids. CDR1 and CDR2 (germline): SGDLS, YYNGEE. The CDR3 nucleotides read TGTGCCAGCAGCGTGCCCGGACAGGTTCGCTACACCTTC. Its translation: CASSVPGQVRYTF.

The genes are TRBV6-5 and TRBJ2-4; possible D gene TRBD2, 6 bases. The CDR3 totals 15 residues. Per germline, CDR1 MNHEY and CDR2 SVGAGI. Trimming took off 4 bases at V and 1 base at J, with 11 bases between the two ends. CDR3 nucleotides: TGTGCCAGCAGTTGGGGCGGGGTGGCCAAAAACATTCAGTACTTC. Residues: CASSWGGVAKNIQYF.

The gene calls are TRBV4-3 and TRBJ2-7, with D unclear. V was shortened by 4 bases and J by 6 bases, with 25 bases between the two germline ends. CDR1 is LGHNA, CDR2 YSLEER, per germline. The CDR3 consists of 17 residues. CDR3 residues: CASSRAVEGARVSEQYF. Written as DNA, the CDR3 is TGCGCCAGCAGCCGAGCTGTGGAAGGAGCTCGGGTCTCCGAGCAGTACTTC.

The rearrangement uses TRBV7-9 and TRBJ1-5, with 9 bases that match TRBD1. The V segment lost 5 bases and the J segment 9 bases; nucleotides outside the gene matches: 8. This CDR3 comprises 14 residues. Per the germline V gene, CDR1 is SEHNR and CDR2 is FQNEAQ (reference sequence). The CDR3 spells CASSRDRVFSPQHF. The CDR3 DNA is TGTGCCAGCAGCCGGGACAGGGTTTTTTCGCCCCAGCATTTT.

The V call is TRBV12-3 or TRBV12-4, the J call TRBJ2-7, with D maybe TRBD1 (5 bases). The CDR3 has 12 residues. With 6 bases removed from V and 6 bases from J, the gap between germline ends came to 12 bases. CDR3 in DNA: TGTGCCAGCAGCTTCGACAGAGTCGAGCAGTACTTC. Protein sequence: CASSFDRVEQYF.

This clone has only a few counts. The gene calls are TRBV28 and TRBJ2-1; 8 bases are a match to TRBD1. The V gene's germline CDR1 is MDHEN and CDR2 SYDVKM. V lost 6 bases to trimming and J lost 3 bases; unmatched junction nucleotides: 7. The CDR3 is 15 residues long. CDR3 nucleotide sequence: TGTGCCAGCAGGTTCGGACAGGGTGGCTACAATGAGCAGTTCTTC. Translation: CASRFGQGGYNEQFF.

This chain joins TRBV9 and TRBJ2-5; TRBD2 matches 7 bases. This CDR3 has 14 amino acids. Trimming took 0 bases from V and 8 from J; bases not matched to a gene: 7. Germline CDR1 SGDLS, CDR2 YYNGEE. The CDR3, as DNA: TGTGCCAGCAGCGTAGGACTAGCCCCCGGCACCCAGTACTTC. Protein sequence: CASSVGLAPGTQYF.

The chain recombines TRBV7-6 with TRBJ2-3; TRBD2 agrees at 9 bases. The CDR3 length is 18 residues. Germline CDR1 SGHVS, CDR2 FNYEAQ. V lost 5 bases to trimming and J lost 0 bases; unmatched junction nucleotides: 12. The CDR3 region is CASSPAGGTPYSTDTQYF. CDR3 sequence (DNA): TGTGCCAGCAGCCCAGCGGGGGGAACCCCTTATAGCACAGATACGCAGTATTTT.

This clone was seen a single time. The genes are TRBV4-1 and TRBJ2-3; no definite D call. Deletions cut 4 bases from V and 0 bases from J, with 5 bases between. The length of the CDR3 is 13 residues. Germline V gene data show CDR1 as MGHRA and CDR2 as YSYEKL. The CDR3 loop is CASSPLSTDTQYF. The CDR3 DNA sequence: TGCGCCAGCAGCCCCCTCAGCACAGATACGCAGTATTTT.

The V call is TRBV5-1, the J call TRBJ1-4; 7 bases match TRBD1. V gave up 0 bases and J gave up 4 bases; unmatched junction bases: 3. This CDR3 contains 15 residues. Germline CDR1 SGHRS, CDR2 YFSETQ. This chain's CDR3 is CASSLVTGDNEKLFF. CDR3 DNA sequence: TGCGCCAGCAGCTTGGTTACAGGGGATAATGAAAAACTGTTTTTT.

The chain couples TRBV10-3 to TRBJ2-7, with 12 bases lining up with TRBD2. With 6 bases clipped from V and 7 bases from J, the junction kept 4 bases outside the gene matches. The V gene's germline CDR1 is ENHRY and CDR2 SYGVKD. CDR3 length equals 13 residues. The CDR3 here is CAIRTSGSHEQYF. CDR3 DNA sequence: TGTGCCATCAGGACTAGCGGGAGTCATGAGCAGTACTTC.

This clone was seen only once. This chain connects TRBV3-1 (or the pseudogene TRBV3-2) to TRBJ1-6; D gene ambiguous. There are 15 residues in the CDR3. V was cut by 0 bases and J by 7 bases, with 10 bases left in between. CDR1 is LGHDT and CDR2 is YNNKEL in the germline V gene (reference sequence). CDR3 coding DNA: TGTGCCAGCAGCCAAGACTCTTCCAGGAATTCACCCCTCCACTTT. Its translation: CASSQDSSRNSPLHF.

The J gene is TRBJ1-2, the V gene TRBV7-9, with D hard to call. Germline V gene sequence: CDR1 SEHNR, CDR2 FQNEAQ (reference sequence). V was pared by 0 bases and J by 7 bases, with 12 bases between. The CDR3 sequence is 14 residues long. CDR3 amino acids: CASSLASRRPGYTF. The DNA for the CDR3 is TGTGCCAGCAGCTTAGCGTCGCGCAGGCCTGGCTACACCTTC.

V and J are TRBV24-1 and TRBJ2-5; TRBD2 agrees at 8 bases. The V gene's germline CDR1 is KGHDR and CDR2 SFDVKD. CDR3 length: 17 residues. V shed 0 bases and J 2 bases; nucleotides not matched to a gene: 7. CDR3 sequence (DNA): TGTGCCACCAGTGATTTGCCCACTAGCGGAAGGCAAGAGACCCAGTACTTC. Protein sequence: CATSDLPTSGRQETQYF.

This chain connects TRBV6-6 to TRBJ1-2; 9 positions match TRBD1. Per germline, CDR1 MNHNY and CDR2 SVGAGI (reference sequence). There are 13 residues in the CDR3. The V gene end was trimmed by 7 bases and the J gene end by 8 bases; junction bases not matched to a gene: 8. The CDR3 protein is CASTTGGAGGYTF. The CDR3 bases are TGTGCCAGCACCACAGGGGGCGCGGGGGGCTACACCTTC.

The chain couples TRBV6-2 or TRBV6-3 to TRBJ1-1; 7 positions agree with TRBD1. The CDR3 contains 14 residues. Trimming removed 5 bases from V and 7 bases from J; junction bases left unmatched: 10. Germline V gene data show CDR1 as MNHEY and CDR2 as SVGEGT. The CDR3 DNA sequence: TGTGCCAGCAGTCGGAATAGGGACAGACTTGAAGCTTTCTTT. This codes for CASSRNRDRLEAFF.

V and J are TRBV25-1 and TRBJ1-5; D is unresolved. Trimming cost V 5 bases and J 1 base, with 6 bases left between them. There are 13 residues in the CDR3. Germline-derived CDR1 and CDR2 are MGHDK and SYGVNS. The DNA for the CDR3 is TGTGCCAGCAGTCAGTACAGCAATCAGCCCCAGCATTTT. It codes for CASSQYSNQPQHF.

V usage is TRBV6-2 or TRBV6-3 and J usage is TRBJ2-7; 9 bases match TRBD1. V shed 0 bases, J shed 5 bases, and the junction held 5 bases outside the gene matches. The CDR3 has 15 amino acids. Germline-derived CDR1 and CDR2 are MNHEY and SVGEGT. The chain's CDR3 is CASSYSWTGVNEQYF. The CDR3 DNA follows: TGTGCCAGCAGTTACTCATGGACAGGGGTCAACGAGCAGTACTTC.

The rearrangement links TRBV3-1 (or the pseudogene TRBV3-2) to TRBJ2-7; D gene unclear. Germline assignment: CDR1 LGHDT and CDR2 YNNKEL (reference sequence). V was clipped by 1 base and J by 6 bases, with 10 bases between them. The CDR3 totals 13 residues. The CDR3 is CASSQGLAPEQYF. As DNA, the CDR3 is TGTGCCAGCAGCCAAGGCTTGGCCCCCGAGCAGTACTTC.

The chain recombines TRBV19 with TRBJ2-2; TRBD1 aligns across 9 bases. Germline values: CDR1 LNHDA, CDR2 SQIVND (reference sequence). The length of the CDR3 is 19 residues. The ends lost 1 base at V and 0 bases at J; junction bases unmatched: 9. This CDR3 reads CASSIARTGALANTGELFF. As DNA, the CDR3 is TGTGCCAGTAGTATAGCAAGGACAGGGGCTCTCGCGAACACCGGGGAGCTGTTTTTT.

This chain connects TRBV7-8 to TRBJ1-6, with D tentatively TRBD1 (5 bases). Germline V gene lookup returns CDR1 SGHVS and CDR2 FQNEAQ. Trimming shortened V by 7 bases and J by 7 bases, and 23 bases separated the two germline ends. The CDR3 contains 17 residues. CDR3 loop: CASTPGRRPGGNSPLHF. CDR3 sequence (DNA): TGTGCCAGCACTCCAGGCCGGCGACCCGGGGGGAATTCACCCCTCCACTTT.

The rearrangement links TRBV12-1 to TRBJ2-1; the table's D call, TRBD2, has no DNA check behind it. TRBV12-1 is given as a pseudogene. The CDR3 sequence is 16 residues long. The CDR3, as DNA: TGTGCCAGCAGCTCCGCGGGACTAGCGGGGGGCTATGAGCAGTTCTTC. Translation: CASSSAGLAGGYEQFF.

The rearrangement uses TRBV24-1 and TRBJ2-7, with D possibly being TRBD1 (6 bases). Germline CDR1 and CDR2: KGHDR and SFDVKD. Trimming took 5 bases from V and 6 from J, leaving 10 bases between them. This CDR3 is 12 amino acids long. The CDR3: CATSAQGIEQYF. The CDR3 coding sequence is TGTGCCACCAGTGCACAGGGTATCGAGCAGTACTTC.

The chain is built from TRBV11-3 and TRBJ2-1; 9 positions agree with TRBD2. Germline trimming cut 2 bases from V and 7 bases from J; bases unmatched to any gene: 6. CDR3 length equals 15 residues. Germline CDR1 and CDR2: SGHNT and YENEEA. CDR3 coding DNA: TGTGCCAGCAGCTTAATGACTAGCGGCGCGAATGAGCAGTTCTTC. Translating gives CASSLMTSGANEQFF.

J is TRBJ2-3 and V is TRBV7-9; the D gene is possibly TRBD2 (7 bases). V was trimmed by 2 bases and J by 2 bases, leaving 17 bases between them. Per germline, CDR1 SEHNR and CDR2 FQNEAQ (reference sequence). The CDR3 consists of 17 residues. CDR3 protein: CASSLRRGPSITDTQYF. The CDR3 bases are TGTGCCAGCAGCTTAAGGCGGGGGCCGTCAATCACAGATACGCAGTATTTT.

V gene TRBV5-1 combines with J gene TRBJ1-5, with 8 positions matching TRBD1. Trimming cost V 2 bases and J 2 bases; bases outside gene matches: 3. Germline values: CDR1 SGHRS, CDR2 YFSETQ. The CDR3 spans 15 residues. The CDR3 region has the DNA TGCGCCAGCAGCTTAGGACAGGGACGCAATCAGCCCCAGCATTTT. It is translated as CASSLGQGRNQPQHF. Full variable domain (remainder filled in from reference TRBV5-1 and TRBJ1-5): KAGVTQTPRYLIKTRGQQVTLSCSPISGHRSVSWYQQTPGQGLQFLFEYFSETQRNKGNFPGRFSGRQFSNSRSEMNVSTLELGDSALYLCASSLGQGRNQPQHFGDGTRLSIL.

The chain joins TRBV28 to TRBJ1-2; D perhaps matches TRBD1 (6 bases). Germline V gene data show CDR1 as MDHEN and CDR2 as SYDVKM. The CDR3 has 15 amino acids. V was cut by 6 bases and J by 4 bases, with 18 bases left in between. The CDR3 reads CASSAPGQNSYGYTF. CDR3 nucleotide sequence: TGTGCCAGCAGCGCACCTGGACAGAACTCCTATGGCTACACCTTC.

The chain joins TRBV29-1 to TRBJ1-2; tentatively, D is TRBD1 (5 bases). V lost 1 base and J lost 5, with 17 bases in between. The CDR3 is 15 amino acids. The germline V gene encodes CDR1 SQVTM and CDR2 ANQGSEA. CDR3 loop: CSVEVPKGRQYGYTF. DNA for the CDR3: TGCAGCGTTGAAGTTCCTAAGGGGCGGCAGTATGGCTACACCTTC.